Listed below are T cell receptor beta chains from one sample, sequenced in a study of T cell clonotyping in hematopoietic cell transplantation. Libraries were prepared by immunoSEQ multiplex PCR; TCRdb keeps only in-frame clonotypes and omits some of them. Among about 8,700 clones, roughly 85% were seen once, and the ten largest hold roughly 32%. The input for sequencing was PBMCs, taken 180 days after allogeneic stem cell transplant. The source of these receptors is a female patient between 30 and 45 years old who had an allogeneic stem cell transplant, so the T cells may come from the graft donor. Some clones in this sample may be carry-over from other donors' samples. Each CDR3 is given with its conserved first and last residue. The D gene is left open where the match is weak. Size values are once, few and many counts, or a class for expanded clones, and some rows have none.

size: few; J: TRBJ1-2; V: TRBV29-1; D: -; DNA: TGCAGCGTTGAAAGGGGCAAGTATGGCTACACCTTC; CDR3: CSVERGKYGYTF
size: -; J: TRBJ1-5; V: TRBV2; D: -; DNA: TGTGCCAGCACCCTTCGTTCGAATCAGCCCCAGCATTTT; CDR3: CASTLRSNQPQHF
size: -; J: TRBJ2-5; V: TRBV5-1; D: TRBD1; DNA: TGCGCCAGCAGCTTGGGGCCCGGGACAGAAGAGACCCAGTACTTC; CDR3: CASSLGPGTEETQYF
size: few; J: TRBJ2-1; V: TRBV4-1; D: TRBD1; DNA: TGCGCCAGCAGCCAAGACTACAGGGGCGACTCCTACAATGAGCAGTTCTTC; CDR3: CASSQDYRGDSYNEQFF
size: -; J: TRBJ2-5; V: TRBV19; D: TRBD2; DNA: TGTGCCAGATCTAGCGGGGGGGCCCTGAGAGAAGAGACCCAGTACTTC; CDR3: CARSSGGALREETQYF
size: -; J: TRBJ2-7; V: TRBV6-4; D: -; DNA: TGTGCCAGCAGTCTTTCTACAGGGTACGAGCAGTACTTC; CDR3: CASSLSTGYEQYF
size: -; J: TRBJ1-1; V: TRBV9; D: -; DNA: TGTGCCAGCAGCGTAGGGGTAGGGGCTGAAGCTTTCTTT; CDR3: CASSVGVGAEAFF
size: -; J: TRBJ1-1; V: TRBV7-2; D: -; DNA: TGTGCCAGCAGCTATCGTTTAGGTGGGATGAACACTGAAGCTTTCTTT; CDR3: CASSYRLGGMNTEAFF
size: -; J: TRBJ2-2; V: TRBV27; D: -; DNA: TGTGCCAGCAGTCCTTACCCGACTGGCCGGGAGCTGTTTTTT; CDR3: CASSPYPTGRELFF
size: -; J: TRBJ1-3; V: TRBV14; D: -; DNA: TGTGCCAGCAGACATGACCCGAGGTCTGGAAACACCATATATTTT; CDR3: CASRHDPRSGNTIYF
size: -; J: TRBJ1-4; V: TRBV5-1; D: TRBD1; DNA: TGCGCCAGCAGCTTGAGAGGGACAGAAAATGAAAAACTGTTTTTT; CDR3: CASSLRGTENEKLFF
size: few; J: TRBJ1-5; V: TRBV7-2; D: -; DNA: TGTGCCAGCAGCTTAGAAGGGGGACCGCCCCAGCATTTT; CDR3: CASSLEGGPPQHF
size: -; J: TRBJ2-6; V: TRBV5-1; D: TRBD1; DNA: TGCGCCAGCAGCGAGGGGGCATTTGGGGCCAACGTCCTGACTTTC; CDR3: CASSEGAFGANVLTF
size: -; J: TRBJ2-5; V: TRBV29-1; D: -; DNA: TGCAGCGTTGACGGTGGTATGGTAGAGACCCAGTACTTC; CDR3: CSVDGGMVETQYF
size: -; J: TRBJ2-5; V: TRBV9; D: TRBD2; DNA: TGTGCCAGCAGCGTAGGCGGAACGGGGGGGCCTGGGGAGACCCAGTACTTC; CDR3: CASSVGGTGGPGETQYF
size: once; J: TRBJ2-1; V: TRBV19; D: -; DNA: TGTGCAGTGGGGGCAGGGTGGAATGAGCAGTTCTTC; CDR3: CAVGAGWNEQFF
size: -; J: TRBJ2-7; V: TRBV7-3; D: -; DNA: TGTGCCAGCAGCTTGAGTCAGCCCTACGAGCAGTACTTC; CDR3: CASSLSQPYEQYF
size: few; J: TRBJ2-5; V: TRBV7-9; D: -; DNA: TGTGCCAGCAGCCCCCCCCTCCAAGAGACCCAGTACTTC; CDR3: CASSPPLQETQYF
size: -; J: TRBJ2-5; V: TRBV5-5; D: -; DNA: TGTGCCAGCAGGACTACCGAAGGGGTGGAGACCCAGTACTTC; CDR3: CASRTTEGVETQYF
size: -; J: TRBJ1-1; V: TRBV10-3; D: -; DNA: TGTGCCATCAGTGAATTGGGGAACACTGAAGCTTTCTTT; CDR3: CAISELGNTEAFF
size: -; J: TRBJ2-3; V: TRBV30; D: -; DNA: TGTGCCTGGAGTAAAGGGGGACTAATCACAGATACGCAGTATTTT; CDR3: CAWSKGGLITDTQYF
size: few; J: TRBJ1-1; V: TRBV2; D: -; DNA: TGTGCCAGCAGTATACGACAGGAGGGGGAAGCTTTCTTT; CDR3: CASSIRQEGEAFF
size: -; J: TRBJ1-5; V: TRBV7-2; D: -; DNA: TGTGCCAGCAGTTACACAGGGTTCGGTCAGCCCCAGCATTTT; CDR3: CASSYTGFGQPQHF
size: -; J: TRBJ1-6; V: TRBV6-1; D: -; DNA: TGTGCCAGCAGTGTATCCCAGGGCGGGCATAATTCACCCCTCCACTTT; CDR3: CASSVSQGGHNSPLHF
size: -; J: TRBJ1-2; V: TRBV5-6; D: -; DNA: TGTGCCAGCACCCAGGAGACAGGCTATGGCTACACCTTC; CDR3: CASTQETGYGYTF
size: -; J: TRBJ2-7; V: TRBV11-3; D: -; DNA: TGTGCCAGCAGCTTAAGGGGAACCGACTCCTACGAGCAGTACTTC; CDR3: CASSLRGTDSYEQYF
size: -; J: TRBJ1-1; V: TRBV7-3; D: -; DNA: TGTGCCAGCAGCTCACCGCCATTGGGGGCCACTGAAGCTTTCTTT; CDR3: CASSSPPLGATEAFF
size: -; J: TRBJ1-1; V: TRBV29-1; D: -; DNA: TGCAGCGTTGGTCAATTGAACACTGAAGCTTTCTTT; CDR3: CSVGQLNTEAFF
size: -; J: TRBJ2-2; V: TRBV2; D: TRBD1; DNA: TGTGCCAGCACCAGACAGGGTACGACCGGGGAGCTGTTTTTT; CDR3: CASTRQGTTGELFF
size: medium-sized; J: TRBJ2-3; V: TRBV29-1; D: -; DNA: TGCAGCGCTTCCAGCGGTACGCAGTATTTT; CDR3: CSASSGTQYF
size: -; J: TRBJ2-2; V: TRBV5-1; D: TRBD1; DNA: TGCGCCAGCAGCTTCGGACAGGCCTCTCCCGGGGAGCTGTTTTTT; CDR3: CASSFGQASPGELFF
size: -; J: TRBJ2-2; V: TRBV5-1; D: -; DNA: TGCGCCAGCACCCTGACTAAACCGGGACACCTTAACACCGGGGAGCTGTTTTTT; CDR3: CASTLTKPGHLNTGELFF
size: few; J: TRBJ2-3; V: TRBV5-1; D: -; DNA: TGCGCCAGCAACCCGAGGAGGGGGGCCGATACGCAGTATTTT; CDR3: CASNPRRGADTQYF
size: -; J: TRBJ2-1; V: TRBV14; D: TRBD2; DNA: TGTGCCAGCAGCCAAGTTCTGCGGGGGGGCGCATTCGGCAATGAGCAGTTCTTC; CDR3: CASSQVLRGGAFGNEQFF
size: -; J: TRBJ1-2; V: TRBV28; D: TRBD1; DNA: TGTGCCAGCAGTCGTACCGGGACAGGGAATTTTAACTATGGCTACACCTTC; CDR3: CASSRTGTGNFNYGYTF
size: -; J: TRBJ1-2; V: TRBV25-1; D: -; DNA: TGTGCCAGCAGCCGGACAGTCAACTATGGCTACACCTTC; CDR3: CASSRTVNYGYTF
size: -; J: TRBJ1-2; V: TRBV5-1; D: -; DNA: TGCGCCAGCAGCTTGGCCAGTCAAAGGGGCTACACCTTC; CDR3: CASSLASQRGYTF
size: large; J: TRBJ2-3; V: TRBV27; D: -; DNA: TGTGCCAGCACCACGGACAGCAGCACAGATACGCAGTATTTT; CDR3: CASTTDSSTDTQYF
size: once; J: TRBJ1-1; V: TRBV5-4; D: -; DNA: TGTGCCAGCAGCATAACCGGGACGCGAGCTTTCTTT; CDR3: CASSITGTRAFF
size: -; J: TRBJ2-3; V: TRBV4-2; D: -; DNA: TGTGCCAGCAGCCAAGATCGCAGGGGGGACTCTACGCAGTATTTT; CDR3: CASSQDRRGDSTQYF
size: -; J: TRBJ2-7; V: TRBV7-6; D: TRBD2; DNA: TGTGCCAGCAGCTTGGGCGCGGGGGGTATATACGAGCAGTACTTC; CDR3: CASSLGAGGIYEQYF
size: -; J: TRBJ1-2; V: TRBV19; D: -; DNA: TGTGCCAGTAGTATGGATCTTCCGGGGATGGCTAACTATGGCTACACCTTC; CDR3: CASSMDLPGMANYGYTF
size: -; J: TRBJ1-2; V: TRBV30; D: TRBD1; DNA: TGTGCCTGGAGTGTACAGGGGGCCTTCTATGGCTACACCTTC; CDR3: CAWSVQGAFYGYTF
size: -; J: TRBJ2-3; V: TRBV7-9; D: TRBD2; DNA: TGTGCCAGCAGCCCAGAGGGACTAGCGGGGCTCAATACGCAGTATTTT; CDR3: CASSPEGLAGLNTQYF
size: -; J: TRBJ2-3; V: TRBV7-2; D: TRBD2; DNA: TGTGCCAGCAGGGGACTAGCGGGGCGCCACGTCACAGATACGCAGTATTTT; CDR3: CASRGLAGRHVTDTQYF
size: once; J: TRBJ2-5; V: TRBV11-3; D: -; DNA: TGTGCCAGCAGCCGACAGGTGAATGGGGAGACCCAGTACTTC; CDR3: CASSRQVNGETQYF
size: -; J: TRBJ2-3; V: TRBV5-8; D: -; DNA: TGTGCCAGCAGCCCTACAGGGAGAGGCACAGATACGCAGTATTTT; CDR3: CASSPTGRGTDTQYF
size: -; J: TRBJ2-5; V: TRBV7-5; D: -; DNA: TGTGCCAGCAGCCCCGAGTTGTCGATGGAAGAGACCCAGTACTTC; CDR3: CASSPELSMEETQYF
size: -; J: TRBJ1-3; V: TRBV5-1; D: -; DNA: TGCGCCAGCAGCTTGGGGGCAGTGGGATTTGGAAACACCATATATTTT; CDR3: CASSLGAVGFGNTIYF
size: -; J: TRBJ1-1; V: TRBV5-1; D: -; DNA: TGCGCCAGCAGCTTGTCAGATGGCAACACTGAAGCTTTCTTT; CDR3: CASSLSDGNTEAFF
size: -; J: TRBJ1-2; V: TRBV5-1; D: -; DNA: TGCGCCAGCAGCTTGGTTGGCAGATCTAACTATGGCTACACCTTC; CDR3: CASSLVGRSNYGYTF
size: -; J: TRBJ1-6; V: TRBV27; D: -; DNA: TGTGCCAGCAGTTCAATAAGCTCCTATAATTCACCCCTCCACTTT; CDR3: CASSSISSYNSPLHF
size: -; J: TRBJ1-6; V: TRBV7-2; D: -; DNA: TGTGCCAGCAGCCGAGGACACCCGATACCCCTCCACTTT; CDR3: CASSRGHPIPLHF
size: -; J: TRBJ1-5; V: TRBV29-1; D: -; DNA: TGCAGCGCCGTCGCAGGCCGGGGCAATCAGCCCCAGCATTTT; CDR3: CSAVAGRGNQPQHF
size: -; J: TRBJ1-2; V: TRBV29-1; D: -; DNA: TGCAGCGTTGGGTCAGACTATGGCTACACCTTC; CDR3: CSVGSDYGYTF
size: -; J: TRBJ2-2; V: TRBV2; D: -; DNA: TGTGCCAGCAAAGTGGGACTTTCCACCGGGGAGCTGTTTTTT; CDR3: CASKVGLSTGELFF
size: -; J: TRBJ2-7; V: TRBV7-2; D: -; DNA: TGTGCCAGCAGCTTAGACGGGCCCAGGGGGGACGAGCAGTACTTC; CDR3: CASSLDGPRGDEQYF
size: -; J: TRBJ2-1; V: TRBV5-6; D: TRBD2; DNA: TGTGCCAGCAGCTTGACTAGCGGGGGGGCGTTAGGATACAATGAGCAGTTCTTC; CDR3: CASSLTSGGALGYNEQFF
size: large; J: TRBJ2-2; V: TRBV9; D: -; DNA: TGTGCCAGCAGCGCCCTTACCGGGGAGCTGTTTTTT; CDR3: CASSALTGELFF
size: -; J: TRBJ2-3; V: TRBV9; D: TRBD2; DNA: TGTGCCAGCAGCGTGGCGGGGGGGCCAGGAGATACGCAGTATTTT; CDR3: CASSVAGGPGDTQYF